Described below is a single T cell receptor (beta chain) sequence and its context. What it recognizes is unknown. Germline assignment: CDR1 SQVTM and CDR2 ANQGSEA. This CDR3 contains 8 residues. V was clipped by 4 bases and J by 13 bases, with 7 bases between them. TCRdb analysed the RT-PCR reads with MiXCR anew, one entry per CDR3 protein. The table includes under 950,000 distinct CDR3 sequences, about 20% detected once. The data belong to a study of response to subunit inactivated influenza vaccine. Study-wide results and limits: T cells newly recruited by each seasonal influenza vaccination are few, the authors suggested.

V and J are TRBV29-1 and TRBJ1-2; D remains unclear. The receptor's source is a man aged 45 to 65 who received an inactivated influenza vaccine. Specimen: PBMCs from blood, collected roughly 5 days after vaccination. CDR3 DNA sequence: TGCAGCGTTGGGAGGACCACCTTC. It specifies CSVGRTTF.